This T cell receptor (beta chain) was captured by sequencing in a study of T cells in Graves' hyperthyroidism and ophthalmopathy. Researchers amplified the TCR beta CDR3 regions from RNA transcripts. When the TCR CDR3 underwent first-round RT-PCR, the HTBI primer set was used. TCRdb called the multiplex PCR reads again in MiXCR, with one record for every CDR3 protein. The data show under 400,000 distinct CDR3 sequences, with 13% seen just once and 9.2% held by the top ten. Patients having uncontrolled infection, another autoimmune disease, pregnancy or lactation were not included. The PBMCs had their origin in more than 9.5 ml of fresh peripheral blood. This clonotype was recorded at least ten times. Its antigen is as yet unknown. Broader study findings: Model-based prediction identified ophthalmopathy a median around 6.7 months prior to its onset. Among thyroid clonotypes expanded above 0.001, most also appeared in blood.

The CDR3 has 14 amino acids. The germline V gene has CDR1 LGHDT and CDR2 YNNKEL (reference sequence). After removal of 1 base from V and 4 bases from J, the junction contained 2 bases not matched to a gene. The chain carries TRBV3-1 and TRBJ2-5; 8 bases fit TRBD2. This sequence originates from a woman under 30 with Graves' hyperthyroidism. Sequenced sample: blood. The CDR3 here is CASSQAGLGETQYF. The DNA of the CDR3 is TGTGCCAGCAGCCAAGCGGGACTAGGAGAGACCCAGTACTTC.